This T cell receptor beta chain was captured in a study of vaccination effects on CD4 cells after COVID-19. The study's findings and limits: Substantial clonal contraction characterized both infection- and vaccine-induced clones late after vaccination.

Expansion with viral peptide pools was applied to antigen-specific CD4+ T cells by the ViraFEST assay prior to sequencing. Following an approximately eleven-day culture, CD4+ T cells were purified. The vaccine given was either BNT162b2 or mRNA-1273, in two doses. Cultures had half their medium replaced with IL-2 medium on days 3 and 7. This clone was detected a few times. Its antigen is still unknown. Here immunoSEQ multiplex PCR was the method, and the copy in TCRdb shows in-frame clones only, minus some. The sample has around 60,000 clones, 73% seen once; the top ten hold less than 1.5%. This sequence originates from a human donor who received a COVID-19 vaccine. Sample: CD4+ T cells from PBMCs cultured with HCoV-229E spike peptides, taken after COVID-19 vaccination.

CDR3 protein: CASSQGGGAVEQFF. Here the CDR3 DNA reads TGTGCCAGCAGCCAAGGCGGGGGGGCGGTTGAGCAGTTCTTC. The chain is built from TRBV3-1 (or the pseudogene TRBV3-2) and TRBJ2-1, with TRBD2 matching 9 bases. Trimming cost V 1 base and J 9 bases; bases outside gene matches: 4. Germline V CDR1 and CDR2: LGHDT, YNNKEL (reference sequence). The CDR3 has 14 residues.